This T cell receptor beta chain was profiled in a study of beta chain features in type 1 diabetes. Whole-study findings and limits: Researchers report that Type 1 diabetes patients had moderately but significantly shorter TCRB CDR3s across all four CD4+ subsets. Researchers could not determine here whether HLA type influences TCRB rearrangement.

Germline V gene lookup returns CDR1 MGHRA and CDR2 YSYEKL. This CDR3 contains 17 residues. The trim removed 1 base at V and 12 bases at J, leaving 21 bases unmatched. Every single donor gave one heparinised blood draw, and these averaged approximately 100 mL. Sorting that relied on CD45RO/CCR7/CD25/CD127/CD95/CD27 yielded CD4+ naive, central memory, regulatory and stem cell-like memory cells. This clone showed up just a few times. Antigen: not known. Investigators reverse transcribed all isolated RNA, so they sequenced expressed TCRB transcripts. Clones were read by immunoSEQ multiplex PCR, and TCRdb kept only the in-frame ones, dropping some. The repertoire holds 160,000 or so clones, with about 9.8% as singletons.

The chain couples TRBV4-1 to TRBJ2-7; 7 nucleotides agree with TRBD1. This TCR was sampled from a woman between 18 and 30 years old in good health. The source material was central memory CD4+ T cells from blood. CDR3 sequence (DNA): TGCGCCAGCAGCCAAGTGGGGTTCCTAGGGGGCCTACCTGGCGGGTACTTC. It specifies CASSQVGFLGGLPGGYF.